This T cell receptor beta chain emerged from a study of T cell responses to AZD1222 COVID-19 vaccine. Profiling relied on immunoSEQ multiplex PCR, and the TCRdb table lists in-frame clones only, not all of them. The sample lists 70,000 to 90,000 clones, over 75% occurring once. Study-level findings and limits: Repertoires were obtained only post-peak T cell response. As reported, nearly half of all spike-specific TCRs target variant regions that are unmutated.

Concerning this clone: As yet, its antigen is unknown.

Looked up from germline, CDR1 is MDHEN and CDR2 is SYDVKM. Trimming removed 3 bases at V and 4 bases at J, with 7 bases between. The CDR3 has 13 residues. The TCR was taken from an adult who received the AZD1222 COVID-19 vaccine. This chain connects TRBV28 to TRBJ1-3, with unresolved D. Sequencing was performed on peripheral blood, taken 28 days after the second AZD1222 dose. CDR3 protein: CASSLVSGNTIYF. The CDR3 coding sequence is TGTGCCAGCAGTTTGGTGTCGGGAAACACCATATATTTT.